One T cell receptor beta chain is described in this entry. Its antigen is not known. CD4+ and CD8+ T cells were sorted from PBMCs stained for CD3, CD4 and CD8. This sample is drawn from a study of CD8+ T cells in alopecia areata. Findings and limits, study-wide: Alopecia totalis/universalis scalp especially showed more expanded CD8+ clones than normal scalp.

Sequencing templates came from extracted RNA that was reverse transcribed into cDNA. Clones were read by immunoSEQ multiplex PCR, and TCRdb kept only the in-frame ones, dropping some. The sample holds around 190,000 clones; 45% to 70% are singletons and the top ten take around 5%. Trimming stripped 5 bases from V and 7 bases from J, with 9 bases between. The CDR3 sequence is 11 residues long. Germline V lookup: CDR1 MNHEY, CDR2 SMNVEV (reference sequence). The rearrangement links TRBV27 to TRBJ2-7; a weak D match, TRBD2 (6 bases). Sequencing used CD8+ T cells sorted from blood. The TCR was taken from a human donor in good health. CDR3 in amino acids: CASSLEGEQYF. The CDR3 DNA reads as TGTGCCAGCAGTCTGGAGGGGGAGCAGTACTTC.